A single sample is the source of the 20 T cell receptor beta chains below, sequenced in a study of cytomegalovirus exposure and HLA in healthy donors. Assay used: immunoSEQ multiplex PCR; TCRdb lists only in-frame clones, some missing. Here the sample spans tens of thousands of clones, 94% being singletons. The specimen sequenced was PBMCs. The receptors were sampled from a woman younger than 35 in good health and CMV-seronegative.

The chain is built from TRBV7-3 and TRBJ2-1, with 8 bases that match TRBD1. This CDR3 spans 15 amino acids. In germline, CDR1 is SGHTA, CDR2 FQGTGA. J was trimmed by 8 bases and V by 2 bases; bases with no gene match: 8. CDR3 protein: CASSLDRGFLYEQFF. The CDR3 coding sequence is TGTGCCAGCAGCTTAGACAGGGGATTTTTATATGAGCAGTTCTTC.

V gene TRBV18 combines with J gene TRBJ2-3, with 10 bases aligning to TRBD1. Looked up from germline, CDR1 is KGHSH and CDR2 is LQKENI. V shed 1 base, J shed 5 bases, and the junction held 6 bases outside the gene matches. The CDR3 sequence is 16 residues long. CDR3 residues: CASSPRRQGAGDTQYF. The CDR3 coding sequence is TGTGCCAGCTCACCACGAAGACAGGGGGCGGGAGATACGCAGTATTTT.

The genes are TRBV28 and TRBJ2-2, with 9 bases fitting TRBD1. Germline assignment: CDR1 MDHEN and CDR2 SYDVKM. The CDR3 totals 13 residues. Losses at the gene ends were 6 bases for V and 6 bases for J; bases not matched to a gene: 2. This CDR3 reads CASRDRGAGELFF. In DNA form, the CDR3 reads TGTGCCAGCAGGGACAGGGGAGCCGGGGAGCTGTTTTTT.

CDR3 DNA: TGCGCCAGCAGCTTAGTGGTCGGGGTACAAGAGACCCAGTACTTC. Translated, it gives CASSLVVGVQETQYF. The genes are TRBV5-1 and TRBJ2-5; possible D gene TRBD2, 5 bases. Trimming removed 2 bases from V and 2 bases from J, with 13 bases in between. CDR3 length: 15 amino acids. Looked up from germline, CDR1 is SGHRS and CDR2 is YFSETQ.

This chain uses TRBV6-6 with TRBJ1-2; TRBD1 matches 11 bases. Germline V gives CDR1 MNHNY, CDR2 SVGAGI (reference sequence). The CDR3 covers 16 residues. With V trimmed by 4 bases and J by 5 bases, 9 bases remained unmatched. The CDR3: CASSSEGTGGKYGYTF. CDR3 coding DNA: TGTGCCAGCAGTTCCGAGGGGACAGGGGGAAAGTATGGCTACACCTTC.

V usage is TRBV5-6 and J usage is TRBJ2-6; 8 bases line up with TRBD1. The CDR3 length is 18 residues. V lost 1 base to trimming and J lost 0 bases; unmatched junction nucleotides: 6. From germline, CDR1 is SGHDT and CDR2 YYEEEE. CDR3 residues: CASSLSFRGPSGANVLTF. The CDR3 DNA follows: TGTGCCAGCAGCTTGTCTTTCAGGGGGCCCTCTGGGGCCAACGTCCTGACTTTC.

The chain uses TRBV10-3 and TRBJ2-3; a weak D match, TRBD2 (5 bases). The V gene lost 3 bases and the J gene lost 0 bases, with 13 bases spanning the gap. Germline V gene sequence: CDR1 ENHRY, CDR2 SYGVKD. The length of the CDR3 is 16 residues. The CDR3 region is CAISENLGESTDTQYF. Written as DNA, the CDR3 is TGTGCCATCAGTGAAAACCTGGGAGAGAGCACAGATACGCAGTATTTT.

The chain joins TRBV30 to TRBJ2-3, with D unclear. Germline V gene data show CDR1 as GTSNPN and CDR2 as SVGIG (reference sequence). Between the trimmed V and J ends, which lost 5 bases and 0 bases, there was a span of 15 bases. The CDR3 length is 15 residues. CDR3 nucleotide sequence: TGTGCCTGGGGCACGTTGACAACTAGCACAGATACGCAGTATTTT. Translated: CAWGTLTTSTDTQYF. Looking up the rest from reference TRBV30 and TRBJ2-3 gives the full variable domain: SQTIHQWPATLVQPVGSPLSLECTVEGTSNPNLYWYRQAAGRGLQLLFYSVGIGQISSEVPQNLSASRPQDRQFILSSKKLLLSDSGFYLCAWGTLTTSTDTQYFGPGTRLTVL.

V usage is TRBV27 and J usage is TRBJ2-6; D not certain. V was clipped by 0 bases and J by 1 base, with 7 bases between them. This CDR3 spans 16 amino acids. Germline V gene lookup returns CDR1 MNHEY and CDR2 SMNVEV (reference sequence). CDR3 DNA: TGTGCCAGCAGTTTATCTCGTAAATCTGGGGCCAACGTCCTGACTTTC. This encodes CASSLSRKSGANVLTF. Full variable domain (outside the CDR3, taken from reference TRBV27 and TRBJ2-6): EAQVTQNPRYLITVTGKKLTVTCSQNMNHEYMSWYRQDPGLGLRQIYYSMNVEVTDKGDVPEGYKVSRKEKRNFPLILESPSPNQTSLYFCASSLSRKSGANVLTFGAGSRLTVL.

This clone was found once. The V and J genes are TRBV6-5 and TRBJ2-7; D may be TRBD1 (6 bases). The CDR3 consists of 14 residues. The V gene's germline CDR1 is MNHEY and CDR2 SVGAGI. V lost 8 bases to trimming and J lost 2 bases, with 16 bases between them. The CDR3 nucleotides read TGTGCCAGCTCTTGGGGACACGAGCCCTACGAGCAGTACTTC. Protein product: CASSWGHEPYEQYF.

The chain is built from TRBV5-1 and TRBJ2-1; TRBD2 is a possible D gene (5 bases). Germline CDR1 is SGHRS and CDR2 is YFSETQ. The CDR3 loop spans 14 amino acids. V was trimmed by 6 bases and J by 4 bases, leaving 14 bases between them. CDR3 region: CASKSGEGYNEQFF. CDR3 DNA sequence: TGCGCCAGCAAGTCTGGTGAGGGATACAATGAGCAGTTCTTC.

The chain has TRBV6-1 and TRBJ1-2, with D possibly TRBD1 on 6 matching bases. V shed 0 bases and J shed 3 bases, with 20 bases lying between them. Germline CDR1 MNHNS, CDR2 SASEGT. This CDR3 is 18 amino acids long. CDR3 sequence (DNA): TGTGCCAGCAGTGAAGCGCGAACCTACGGACAGAGCTACTATGGCTACACCTTC. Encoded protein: CASSEARTYGQSYYGYTF.

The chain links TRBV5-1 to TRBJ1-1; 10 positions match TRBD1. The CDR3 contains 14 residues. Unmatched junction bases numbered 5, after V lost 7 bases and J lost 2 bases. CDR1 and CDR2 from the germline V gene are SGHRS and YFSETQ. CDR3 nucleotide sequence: TGCGCCAGCGGGGGACAGGGGCGCAACACTGAAGCTTTCTTT. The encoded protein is CASGGQGRNTEAFF.

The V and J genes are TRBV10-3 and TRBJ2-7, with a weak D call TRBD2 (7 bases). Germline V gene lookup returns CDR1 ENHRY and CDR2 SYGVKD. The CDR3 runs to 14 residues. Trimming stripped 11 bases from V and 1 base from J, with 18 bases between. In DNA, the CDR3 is TGTGCCTCCGGTCGGGGGGCGAATTCCTACGAGCAGTACTTC. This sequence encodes CASGRGANSYEQYF.

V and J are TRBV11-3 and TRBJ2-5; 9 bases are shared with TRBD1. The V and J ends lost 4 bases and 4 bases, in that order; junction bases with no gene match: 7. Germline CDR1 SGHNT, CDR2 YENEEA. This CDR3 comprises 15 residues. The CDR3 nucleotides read TGTGCCAGCAGCTCCGCCGGGACAGGGAGAGAGACCCAGTACTTC. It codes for CASSSAGTGRETQYF.

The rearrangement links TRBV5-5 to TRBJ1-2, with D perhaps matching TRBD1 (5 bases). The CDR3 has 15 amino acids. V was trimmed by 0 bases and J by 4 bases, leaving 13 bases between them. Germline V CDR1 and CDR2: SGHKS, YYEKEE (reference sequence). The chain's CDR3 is CASSLGHRLVYGYTF. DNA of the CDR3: TGTGCCAGCAGCTTGGGGCACAGGCTAGTCTATGGCTACACCTTC.

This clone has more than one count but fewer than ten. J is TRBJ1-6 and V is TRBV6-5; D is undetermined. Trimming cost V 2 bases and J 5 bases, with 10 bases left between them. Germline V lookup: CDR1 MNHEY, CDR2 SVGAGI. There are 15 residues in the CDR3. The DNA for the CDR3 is TGTGCCAGCAGTTACGGAGATCTCAATAATTCACCCCTCCACTTT. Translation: CASSYGDLNNSPLHF.

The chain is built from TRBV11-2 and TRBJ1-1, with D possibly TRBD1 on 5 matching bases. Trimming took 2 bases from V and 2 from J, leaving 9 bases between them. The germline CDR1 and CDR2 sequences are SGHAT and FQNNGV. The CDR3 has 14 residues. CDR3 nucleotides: TGTGCCAGCAGCTTAACAGGACGAAACACTGAAGCTTTCTTT. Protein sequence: CASSLTGRNTEAFF.

The CDR3: CASSGTGYGYTF. For the CDR3, the DNA is TGTGCCAGCAGTGGGACAGGCTATGGCTACACCTTC. V usage is TRBV11-2 and J usage is TRBJ1-2; 8 positions match TRBD1. The CDR3 totals 12 residues. Germline V gene data show CDR1 as SGHAT and CDR2 as FQNNGV. J gave up 4 bases and V 6 bases, and 1 base lay outside the gene matches.

The DNA for the CDR3 is TGTGCCTGGAGCAAAAACTCGAACACTGAAGCTTTCTTT. Its translation is CAWSKNSNTEAFF. The gene calls are TRBV30 and TRBJ1-1; D is undetermined. Trimming pared 3 bases from V and 1 base from J, leaving 9 bases between. The CDR3 consists of 13 residues. Germline CDR1 is GTSNPN and CDR2 is SVGIG (reference sequence).